This T cell receptor beta chain comes out of a study of memory CD4+ T cells and cytomegalovirus serostatus. Study-level results: CD4+ memory repertoires contained about two fifths of the 164 reported CMV TCRbeta sequences.

In the original analysis: Out-of-frame sequences were removed, leaving around 2.2 million distinct TCRbeta sequences. Some clones are missing from TCRdb's copy, which holds only in-frame ones; the method was immunoSEQ multiplex PCR. That table gives V, J and clone size, and the DNA gave D and trimming. The sample holds about 59,000 clones, roughly 81% seen once. In the case of this clone: Its target is unknown.

Single viable CD3+CD4+CD8-CD45RO+ cells were sorted as the memory CD4+ T cells. Serostatus was set by detecting CMV pp150, pp28, p38, p52 IgG. Total CD4+ T cells were enriched by CD4 positive selection. V was pared by 8 bases and J by 1 base, with 13 bases between. This CDR3 spans 13 amino acids. Germline CDR1 and CDR2: SQVTM and ANQGSEA. The sequenced sample consisted of memory CD4+ T cells from blood. The rearrangement links TRBV29-1 to TRBJ2-3, with D tentatively TRBD2 (5 bases). The receptor was derived from an adult in good health and CMV-seronegative. The CDR3 spells CSYKAAGTDTQYF. The CDR3 DNA follows: TGCAGCTATAAAGCAGCGGGCACAGATACGCAGTATTTT.